Listed below are T cell receptor beta chains from one sample, sequenced in a study of CD8+CD57+ T cells in acquired aplastic anemia. One entry per CDR3 protein results from TCRdb running MiXCR on the reads. The data contain 200,000 to 250,000 distinct CDR3 sequences, around 63% of them singletons. The sample was sorted CD4+, CD8+, or CD8+CD57+ T cells (not recorded which) from PBMCs. The receptors were sampled from a human donor in good health. The CDR3 runs from the conserved cysteine through the conserved F or W. D genes are given only for firm matches. Expanded clones get a size class; other rows say once, few or many, or leave the size out.

d_gene	v_gene	abundance	j_gene	CDR3aa	CDR3nt
TRBD2	TRBV7-9	.	TRBJ2-1	CASSPTSGGPYSYNEQFF	TGTGCCAGCAGTCCGACTAGCGGGGGGCCATACTCCTACAATGAGCAGTTCTTC
TRBD1	TRBV3-1	once	TRBJ2-7	CASRGAGGIYEQYF	TGTGCCAGCAGGGGGGCAGGGGGCATTTACGAGCAGTACTTC
.	TRBV11-3	.	TRBJ1-1	CASSSFPNTEAFF	TGTGCCAGCAGCTCCTTCCCGAACACTGAAGCTTTCTTT
.	TRBV5-6	many	TRBJ2-1	CASSLGFSYNEQFF	TGTGCCAGCAGCTTGGGGTTTAGTTACAATGAGCAGTTCTTC
.	TRBV29-1	many	TRBJ1-1	CSEFRGGRTEAFF	TGCAGTGAGTTCAGGGGAGGGAGAACTGAAGCTTTCTTT
.	TRBV7-6	.	TRBJ2-7	CASSPLLGAHEQYF	TGTGCCAGCAGCCCCCTTTTGGGGGCTCACGAGCAGTACTTC
.	TRBV10-2	.	TRBJ2-3	CAIGSPDTQYF	TGTGCCATCGGGAGCCCAGATACGCAGTATTTT
TRBD2	TRBV14	many	TRBJ2-3	CASSRTSGSADTQYF	TGTGCCAGCAGCCGCACTAGCGGGAGTGCAGATACGCAGTATTTT
.	TRBV7-2	.	TRBJ2-5	CASRGMGETQYF	TGTGCCAGCCGGGGGATGGGGGAGACCCAGTACTTC
TRBD1	TRBV19	few	TRBJ1-2	CASSMVQGNGYTF	TGTGCCAGTAGTATGGTACAGGGGAATGGCTACACCTTC
.	TRBV11-2	few	TRBJ1-2	CASSLLEVDGYTF	TGTGCCAGCAGCTTGCTAGAGGTAGACGGCTACACCTTC
.	TRBV20-1	few	TRBJ1-2	CSASRFYGYTF	TGCAGTGCTAGCAGGTTTTATGGCTACACCTTC
.	TRBV25-1	.	TRBJ1-2	CASSDLPGSKASANYGYTF	TGTGCCAGCAGTGACCTCCCGGGGTCTAAGGCCTCAGCTAACTATGGCTACACCTTC
TRBD1	TRBV6-4	many	TRBJ2-5	CASSEFAGQGRETQYF	TGTGCCAGCAGTGAATTTGCGGGACAGGGAAGGGAGACCCAGTACTTC
TRBD1	TRBV2	.	TRBJ2-3	CASSRQGYSTDTQYF	TGTGCCAGCAGCCGACAGGGGTACAGCACAGATACGCAGTATTTT
.	TRBV9	once	TRBJ1-2	CASSAPTLYGYTF	TGTGCCAGCAGCGCACCCACCCTCTATGGCTACACCTTC
TRBD2	TRBV12-3/TRBV12-4	.	TRBJ2-5	CASSGGQQETQYF	TGTGCCTCCTCGGGGGGGCAGCAAGAGACCCAGTACTTC
.	TRBV10-2	.	TRBJ2-7	CASLGYEQYF	TGCGCCAGCCTTGGTTACGAGCAGTACTTC
TRBD1	TRBV27	.	TRBJ2-1	CASSRGGTGIYNEQFF	TGTGCCAGCAGCCGAGGAGGGACAGGGATCTACAATGAGCAGTTCTTC
.	TRBV9	many	TRBJ1-2	CASSVGGATYGYTF	TGTGCCAGCAGCGTGGGTGGGGCCACCTATGGCTACACCTTC
.	TRBV20-1	many	TRBJ2-2	CSARDHRGGDTGELFF	TGCAGTGCTAGAGATCACCGCGGAGGGGACACCGGGGAGCTGTTTTTT
TRBD1	TRBV29-1	.	TRBJ1-2	CSVGPGQGNGYTF	TGCAGCGTTGGTCCGGGACAGGGGAATGGCTACACCTTC